A single sample is the source of the 15 T cell receptor beta chains below, sequenced in a study of T cells in Graves' hyperthyroidism and ophthalmopathy. Amplified TCR beta CDR3 regions came from RNA transcripts. Carried out on the TCR CDR3, a first-round RT-PCR used the HTBI primer set. From the multiplex PCR reads, TCRdb called clonotypes with MiXCR, one entry per CDR3 protein. The sample yields 480,000 or so distinct CDR3 sequences, around 43% seen once. The specimen sequenced was peripheral blood or thyroid tissue (not recorded which). The receptors derive from an adult woman with Graves' disease, either hyperthyroidism or ophthalmopathy (not recorded which).

The gene calls are TRBV2 and TRBJ1-1, with 10 bases identical to TRBD1. V trimming: 6 bases; J trimming: 5 bases; junction bases outside the gene matches: 6. Germline-derived CDR1 and CDR2 are SNHLY and FYNNEI. The CDR3 has 14 residues. In nucleotides, the CDR3 is TGTGCCAGCAGACCGGGACAGGGGAAAACTGAAGCTTTCTTT. Protein: CASRPGQGKTEAFF. The whole variable domain, filled in from reference TRBV2 and TRBJ1-1, reads EPEVTQTPSHQVTQMGQEVILRCVPISNHLYFYWYRQILGQKVEFLVSFYNNEISEKSEIFDDQFSVERPDGSNFTLKIRSTKLEDSAMYFCASRPGQGKTEAFFGQGTRLTVV.

Remarks on this clonotype: The CDR3 ends on some other residue instead of the conserved phenylalanine or tryptophan, so this is likely a read error. The limits of the CDR3 on the DNA are not certain, so only TCRdb's listed CDR3 is given. The chain is built from TRBV6-6 and TRBJ1-4. Including both end residues, the CDR3 is 10 amino acids long. Germline V gene lookup returns CDR1 MNHNY and CDR2 SVGAGI (reference sequence). The CDR3 spells CASSSRGGEG.

This clonotype was detected once. The chain recombines TRBV7-8 with TRBJ1-5; maybe TRBD1 (5 bases). This CDR3 is 14 amino acids long. V gave up 4 bases and J gave up 3 bases, with 10 bases separating them. Per the germline V gene, CDR1 is SGHVS and CDR2 is FQNEAQ. CDR3 coding DNA: TGTGCCAGCAGCTATCGACAGATCAATCAGCCCCAGCATTTT. Residues: CASSYRQINQPQHF.

This clonotype was picked up many times. The chain has TRBV20-1 and TRBJ2-5, with D perhaps matching TRBD1 (6 bases). The germline V gene encodes CDR1 DFQATT and CDR2 SNEGSKA (reference sequence). CDR3 length equals 12 residues. V was clipped by 6 bases and J by 3 bases, with 11 bases between them. The CDR3 nucleotides read TGCAGTGCCACAGGGTCTAAAGAGACCCAGTACTTC. This translates into CSATGSKETQYF.

This clonotype occurred a few times. This chain connects TRBV10-1 to TRBJ2-7; 7 positions match TRBD1. J gave up 3 bases and V 4 bases, and 6 bases lay outside the gene matches. Germline V gene data show CDR1 as WNHNN and CDR2 as SYGVQD (reference sequence). This CDR3 spans 14 amino acids. This CDR3 is CASSGERGHYEQYF. The CDR3 DNA follows: TGCGCCAGCAGTGGGGAGAGGGGGCACTACGAGCAGTACTTC.

For this clonotype: A much larger clone sits a single nucleotide away, making a read error possible. The chain has TRBV4-2 and TRBJ2-5; 14 nucleotides align to TRBD2. The CDR3 consists of 16 residues. Germline V CDR1 and CDR2: LGHNA, YNFKEQ. This CDR3 reads CASSHGLAGGVESQYF. In DNA, the CDR3 is TGTGCCAGCAGCCATGGACTAGCGGGAGGAGTAGAGTCCCAGTACTTC.

The V gene is TRBV29-1, the J gene TRBJ2-7, with D perhaps TRBD1 (5 bases). CDR3 length: 14 amino acids. The germline gives CDR1 SQVTM, CDR2 ANQGSEA. Trimming took off 3 bases at V and 2 bases at J, with 14 bases between the two ends. The CDR3 DNA follows: TGCAGCGTTGAGGCTACCGACAGACCCTACGAGCAGTACTTC. Translation: CSVEATDRPYEQYF.

This clonotype has only a few counts. The rearrangement links TRBV29-1 to TRBJ2-2; perhaps D is TRBD1 or TRBD2 (5 bases each). The germline CDR1 and CDR2 sequences are SQVTM and ANQGSEA. The CDR3 length is 12 residues. The V end lost 1 base, the J end lost 8 bases, and 8 bases lay between the germline ends. CDR3 nucleotides: TGCAGCGTTGAAGGGGGACGAGGGGAGCTGTTTTTT. It yields the protein CSVEGGRGELFF.

The chain couples TRBV20-1 to TRBJ1-5; D not resolved. V shed 6 bases and J shed 4 bases, with 10 bases lying between them. The CDR3 consists of 12 residues. CDR1 and CDR2 from the germline V gene are DFQATT and SNEGSKA (reference sequence). CDR3 sequence: CSARRMNQPQHF. The CDR3 DNA is TGCAGTGCCAGACGCATGAATCAGCCCCAGCATTTT.

This sequence joins TRBV7-7 and TRBJ2-7; TRBD2 matches at 13 bases. Germline assignment: CDR1 SSHAT and CDR2 FNYEAQ (reference sequence). The junction had 11 bases not matched to a gene; V was cut back by 5 bases and J by 7 bases. The CDR3 runs to 16 residues. CDR3 DNA sequence: TGTGCCAGCAGCCCAGACTGGACTAGCGGGGGTGTGGAGCAGTACTTC. Its protein product is CASSPDWTSGGVEQYF.

This clonotype was recorded at least ten times. The chain carries TRBV7-6 and TRBJ1-3; a weak D match, TRBD1 (5 bases). Per germline, CDR1 SGHVS and CDR2 FNYEAQ. The CDR3 loop spans 17 amino acids. V was trimmed by 4 bases and J by 0 bases, leaving 16 bases between them. The CDR3 DNA follows: TGTGCCAGCAGCTCGGGGCCAGGGTACAGCTCTGGAAACACCATATATTTT. This gives the protein CASSSGPGYSSGNTIYF.

This clonotype showed up many times. The chain uses TRBV9 and TRBJ1-5, with a tentative D call TRBD1 (6 bases). Germline-derived CDR1 and CDR2 are SGDLS and YYNGEE. The CDR3 length is 18 residues. The V and J ends lost 4 bases and 7 bases respectively, with 27 bases between them. This CDR3 is CASSPSPAGGAFGQPQHF. The CDR3 nucleotides read TGTGCCAGCAGCCCATCCCCGGCGGGGGGCGCGTTCGGGCAGCCCCAGCATTTT.

The chain employs TRBV4-1 and TRBJ1-1, with D uncertain. Trimming stripped 3 bases from V and 4 bases from J, with 6 bases between. The CDR3 consists of 12 residues. Germline-derived CDR1 and CDR2 are MGHRA and YSYEKL. The CDR3 here is CASSQGVTEAFF. In nucleotides, the CDR3 is TGCGCCAGCAGCCAGGGAGTCACTGAAGCTTTCTTT.

The genes are TRBV5-1 and TRBJ2-7; 9 nucleotides line up with TRBD2. The CDR3 is made up of 16 amino acids. After removal of 4 bases from V and 4 bases from J, the junction contained 12 bases not matched to a gene. Looked up from germline, CDR1 is SGHRS and CDR2 is YFSETQ. The CDR3, as DNA: TGCGCCAGCAGCCCCTCTATAAGCGGGAGGCGGTACGAGCAGTACTTC. It is translated as CASSPSISGRRYEQYF.

CDR3 residues: CASSFGTGGSKANTEAFF. In DNA, the CDR3 is TGTGCCAGCAGCTTCGGGACAGGGGGCTCAAAGGCTAACACTGAAGCTTTCTTT. The chain has TRBV7-2 and TRBJ1-1; 12 bases are shared with TRBD1. V lost 3 bases, J lost 2 bases, and 10 bases stayed unmatched. CDR1 is SGHTA and CDR2 is FQGNSA in the germline V gene. CDR3 length: 18 amino acids.